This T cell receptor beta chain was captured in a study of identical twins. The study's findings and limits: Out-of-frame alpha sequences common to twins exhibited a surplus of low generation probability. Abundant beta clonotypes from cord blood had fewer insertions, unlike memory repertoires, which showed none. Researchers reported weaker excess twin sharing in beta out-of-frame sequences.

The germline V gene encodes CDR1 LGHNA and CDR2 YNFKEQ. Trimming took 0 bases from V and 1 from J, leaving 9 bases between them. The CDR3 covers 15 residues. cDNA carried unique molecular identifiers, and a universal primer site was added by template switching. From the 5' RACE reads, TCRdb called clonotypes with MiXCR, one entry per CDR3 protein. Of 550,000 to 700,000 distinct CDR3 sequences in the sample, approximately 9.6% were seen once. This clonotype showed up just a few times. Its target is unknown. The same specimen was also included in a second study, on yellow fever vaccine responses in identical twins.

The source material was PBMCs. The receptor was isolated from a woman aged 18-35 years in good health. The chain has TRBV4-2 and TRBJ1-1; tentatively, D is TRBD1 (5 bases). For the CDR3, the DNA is TGTGCCAGCAGCCAAGAACTGGGGCAGAACACTGAAGCTTTCTTT. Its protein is CASSQELGQNTEAFF.